Detailed here is one TCR beta chain. Assay: immunoSEQ multiplex PCR; the TCRdb copy retains only in-frame clones and omits some. The data show fewer than 350,000 clones, approximately 90% seen once. This record comes from a study of cytomegalovirus exposure and HLA in healthy donors. About the research overall: The use of the same platform for the 100 to 150 validation repertoires and the 550 to 850 first-cohort repertoires was reported by a later analysis.

In germline, CDR1 is MNHEY, CDR2 SVGAGI. The V gene lost 8 bases and the J gene lost 2 bases, with 11 bases spanning the gap. The CDR3 is made up of 13 amino acids. This TCR derives from a woman in her late teens or twenties in good health and CMV-seronegative. The chain employs TRBV6-5 and TRBJ2-3; D gene ambiguous. The sequencing input was PBMCs. CDR3 sequence: CASRRTTTDTQYF. CDR3 nucleotide sequence: TGTGCCAGCCGGAGAACAACCACAGATACGCAGTATTTT.